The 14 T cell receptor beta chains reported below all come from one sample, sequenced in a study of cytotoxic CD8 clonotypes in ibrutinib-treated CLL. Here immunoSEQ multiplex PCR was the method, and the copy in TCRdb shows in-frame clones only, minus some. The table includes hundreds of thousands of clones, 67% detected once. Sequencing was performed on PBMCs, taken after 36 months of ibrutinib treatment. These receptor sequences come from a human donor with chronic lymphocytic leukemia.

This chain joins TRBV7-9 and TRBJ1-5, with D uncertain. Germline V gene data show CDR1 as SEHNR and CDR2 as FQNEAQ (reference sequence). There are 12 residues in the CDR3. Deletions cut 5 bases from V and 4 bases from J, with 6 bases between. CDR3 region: CASSAGNQPQHF. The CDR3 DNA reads TGTGCCAGCAGCGCCGGGAATCAGCCCCAGCATTTT. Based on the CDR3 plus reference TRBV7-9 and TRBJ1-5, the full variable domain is DTGVSQNPRHKITKRGQNVTFRCDPISEHNRLYWYRQTLGQGPEFLTYFQNEAQLEKSRLLSDRFSAERPKGSFSTLEIQRTEQGDSAMYLCASSAGNQPQHFGDGTRLSIL.

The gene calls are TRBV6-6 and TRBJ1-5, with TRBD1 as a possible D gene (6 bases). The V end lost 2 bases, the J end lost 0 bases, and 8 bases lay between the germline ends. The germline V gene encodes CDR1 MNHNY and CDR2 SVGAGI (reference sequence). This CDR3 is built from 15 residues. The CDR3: CASSYGGHSNQPQHF. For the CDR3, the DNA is TGTGCCAGCAGTTACGGGGGACATAGCAATCAGCCCCAGCATTTT.

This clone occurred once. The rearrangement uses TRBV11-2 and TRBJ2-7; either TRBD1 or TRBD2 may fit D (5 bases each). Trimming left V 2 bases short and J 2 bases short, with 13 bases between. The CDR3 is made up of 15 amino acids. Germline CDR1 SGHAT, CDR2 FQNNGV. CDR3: CASSLSAMGAYEQYF. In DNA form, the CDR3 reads TGTGCCAGCAGCTTAAGTGCGATGGGGGCCTACGAGCAGTACTTC.

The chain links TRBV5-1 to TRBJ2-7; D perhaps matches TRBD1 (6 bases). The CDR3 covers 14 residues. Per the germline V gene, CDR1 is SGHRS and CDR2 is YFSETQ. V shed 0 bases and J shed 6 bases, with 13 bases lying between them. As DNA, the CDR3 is TGCGCCAGCAGCTTGGCCAGAAACAGGGCCGAGCAGTACTTC. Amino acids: CASSLARNRAEQYF.

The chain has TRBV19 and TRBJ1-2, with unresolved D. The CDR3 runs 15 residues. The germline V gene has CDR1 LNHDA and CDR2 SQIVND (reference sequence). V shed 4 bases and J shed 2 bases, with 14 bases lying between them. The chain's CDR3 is CASSTQEAGNYGYTF. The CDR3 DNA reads TGTGCCAGTAGTACGCAGGAAGCAGGAAACTATGGCTACACCTTC.

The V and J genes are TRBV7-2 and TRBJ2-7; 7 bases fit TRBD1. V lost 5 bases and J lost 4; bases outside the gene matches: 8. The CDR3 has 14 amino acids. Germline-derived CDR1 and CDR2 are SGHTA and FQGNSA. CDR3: CASSGAGRGYEQYF. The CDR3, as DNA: TGTGCCAGCAGCGGCGCGGGCAGGGGGTACGAGCAGTACTTC.

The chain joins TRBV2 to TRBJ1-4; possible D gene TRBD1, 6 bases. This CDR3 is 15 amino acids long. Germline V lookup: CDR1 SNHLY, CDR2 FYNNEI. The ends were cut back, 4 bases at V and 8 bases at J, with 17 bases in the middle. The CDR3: CASSVEQGTLEKLFF. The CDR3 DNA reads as TGTGCCAGCAGTGTGGAGCAGGGGACTCTAGAAAAACTGTTTTTT.

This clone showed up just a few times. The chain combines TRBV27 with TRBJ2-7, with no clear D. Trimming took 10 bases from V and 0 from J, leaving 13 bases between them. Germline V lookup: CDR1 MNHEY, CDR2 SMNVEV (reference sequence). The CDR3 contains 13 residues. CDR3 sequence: CATRGPVSYEQYF. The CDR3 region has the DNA TGTGCCACCAGAGGTCCAGTCTCCTACGAGCAGTACTTC.

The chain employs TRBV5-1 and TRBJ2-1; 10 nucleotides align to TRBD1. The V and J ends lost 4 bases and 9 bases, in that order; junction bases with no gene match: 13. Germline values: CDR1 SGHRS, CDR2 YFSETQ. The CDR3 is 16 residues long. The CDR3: CASSQSRDRGGGEQFF. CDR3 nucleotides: TGCGCCAGCAGCCAGAGCCGGGACAGGGGCGGCGGTGAGCAGTTCTTC.

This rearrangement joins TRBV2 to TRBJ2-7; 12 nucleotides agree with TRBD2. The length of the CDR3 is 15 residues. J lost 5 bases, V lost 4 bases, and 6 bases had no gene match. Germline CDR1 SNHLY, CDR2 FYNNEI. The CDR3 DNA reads TGTGCCAGCAGTGTTCCTAGCGGGGGGGCCCACGAGCAGTACTTC. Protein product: CASSVPSGGAHEQYF. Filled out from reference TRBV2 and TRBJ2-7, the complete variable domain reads EPEVTQTPSHQVTQMGQEVILRCVPISNHLYFYWYRQILGQKVEFLVSFYNNEISEKSEIFDDQFSVERPDGSNFTLKIRSTKLEDSAMYFCASSVPSGGAHEQYFGPGTRLTVT.

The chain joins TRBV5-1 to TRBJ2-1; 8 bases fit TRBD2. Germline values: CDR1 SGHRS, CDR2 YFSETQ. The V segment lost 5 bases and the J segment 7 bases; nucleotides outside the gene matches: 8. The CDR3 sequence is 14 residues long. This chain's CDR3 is CASRQLAVQNEQFF. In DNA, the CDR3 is TGCGCCAGCAGACAACTAGCGGTACAAAATGAGCAGTTCTTC.

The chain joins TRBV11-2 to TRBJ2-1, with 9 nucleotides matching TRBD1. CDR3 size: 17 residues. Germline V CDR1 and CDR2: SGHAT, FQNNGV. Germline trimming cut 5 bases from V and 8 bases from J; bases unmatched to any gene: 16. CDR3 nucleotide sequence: TGTGCCAGCAGCCGGGACAGGGTCTTCTCGTGGTGGTATGAGCAGTTCTTC. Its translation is CASSRDRVFSWWYEQFF.

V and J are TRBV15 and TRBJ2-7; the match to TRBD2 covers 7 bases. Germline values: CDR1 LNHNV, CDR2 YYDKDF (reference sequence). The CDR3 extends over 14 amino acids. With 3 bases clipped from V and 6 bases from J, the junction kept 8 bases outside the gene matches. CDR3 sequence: CATSSERTGGEQYF. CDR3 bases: TGTGCCACCAGCAGCGAGAGAACGGGGGGCGAGCAGTACTTC.

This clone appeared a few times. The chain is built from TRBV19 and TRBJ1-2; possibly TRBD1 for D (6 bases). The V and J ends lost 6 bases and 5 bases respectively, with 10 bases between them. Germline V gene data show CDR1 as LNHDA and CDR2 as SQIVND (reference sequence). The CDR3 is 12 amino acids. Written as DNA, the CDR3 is TGTGCCAGTAGCCTCCAGGGGTATGGCTACACCTTC. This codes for CASSLQGYGYTF.